This note documents a single T cell receptor beta chain sequence. This clone showed up just a few times. Its antigen is unknown. No much larger clone exists at a distance of one base, and base qualities are not known. This entry comes from a study of STAT5B mutations in CD4+ large granular lymphocyte leukemia (dated by TCRdb to between 2022 and 2023). Notes on the research overall: When cryopreserved patient cells were available, CD8+ cells were removed first, and anti-CD4 microbeads were then used for selection. TCRbeta repertoires of CD4+ T-cell large granular lymphocyte leukemia patients were compared with those of healthy blood donors. Flow cytometry on FACSCanto II or FACSVerse confirmed that purified fractions exceeded 95% purity among lymphocytes. Points the paper makes about the study in general: Compared with healthy CD4+ repertoires, CD4-sorted patient repertoires appeared more clonal, and this difference remained even after the putative leukemic clones were removed. Each patient's main leukemic clonotypes were private, but approximately 23% of these clonotypes showed up at low frequency in the non-leukemic repertoires of other patients. Patient cell sources were heterogeneous, and only 6 or 7 CD4-sorted patient samples entered the clonality comparison with healthy controls. Enrichment of TRBV06-family usage was observed among the top patient clones (8/27) relative to healthy controls (2/35). The data were not HLA-matched, and the higher clonality in CD4+ T-LGLL than in CD8+ T-LGLL could be due to the relatively small sample size.

The CD4+ T-LGLL patients were recruited through hematology units in Padova (Italy), Helsinki (Finland) and Shinshu (Japan). Depending on which samples were available, patient samples consisted of bead-purified CD4+, CD4+CD8+, CD57+ or CD56+ fractions, or of unselected PBMC. The TCRbeta data from patients were combined with somatic STAT5B mutation profiles that came from deep amplicon sequencing of the same DNA. All TCR-sequenced material derived from peripheral blood: patient blood samples and healthy donor buffy coats. Ficoll-Hypaque gradient centrifugation was used to isolate peripheral blood mononuclear cells. The Gentra Puregene Cell and Tissue kit was used to extract genomic DNA, and a Qubit 2.0 fluorometer was used to measure the amount of genomic DNA. TCRbeta rearrangements were sequenced from genomic DNA using the immunoSEQ assay at survey resolution. On the study's bioinformatics: Clonotypes representing more than 5% of the repertoire were considered putative leukemic clones, and 59 such clones were identified across fewer than 30 patients. In the TCR sequencing data, the lowest productive clonotype frequency that could be detected was 2.59 x 10-5. Analyses included only productive TCRbeta rearrangements, meaning complete and in-frame sequences. Sample clonality was computed as Simpson clonality in the immunoSEQ Analyzer version 3.0. Clones were grouped by frequency into very rare, small, medium, large (1-20%) or hyperexpanded (>20%) categories. Generation probabilities were estimated with OLGA 1.2.3, V-gene circos plots were made with VDJtools, specificities were looked up in VDJdb, and CDR3 motifs were identified with GLIPH. TCRdb carries this immuneACCESS record with in-frame sequences only. Its versions omit some clonotypes, under half of them owing to an unresolved V gene in the studies checked, with the rest unexplained. D and trimming come from the DNA, and the V and J calls and clone size come from that table. The sample records a few thousand clones, 75% of which are singletons. Under 2.5% of the sample is held by the ten biggest clonotypes.

V gives up 6 bases and J gives up 4 bases, and the segment between their germline ends measures 12 bases. The germline V gene supplies CDR1 SQVTM and CDR2 ANQGSEA. The CDR3 has 12 amino acids, counting the end cysteine and phenylalanine. Just CDR3 DNA is preserved here, 36 bases in frame from base 1. The clonotype comes from a woman between 65 and 79 years old with CD4+ T-cell large granular lymphocyte leukemia. The chain is encoded by TRBV29-1 joined to TRBJ1-2, with a weak D call of TRBD1 (6 bases match). Specimen: PBMCs. The DNA sequence is given as TGCAGCGTCGATACAGGGATCTATGGCTACACCTTC. Translation gives CSVDTGIYGYTF.